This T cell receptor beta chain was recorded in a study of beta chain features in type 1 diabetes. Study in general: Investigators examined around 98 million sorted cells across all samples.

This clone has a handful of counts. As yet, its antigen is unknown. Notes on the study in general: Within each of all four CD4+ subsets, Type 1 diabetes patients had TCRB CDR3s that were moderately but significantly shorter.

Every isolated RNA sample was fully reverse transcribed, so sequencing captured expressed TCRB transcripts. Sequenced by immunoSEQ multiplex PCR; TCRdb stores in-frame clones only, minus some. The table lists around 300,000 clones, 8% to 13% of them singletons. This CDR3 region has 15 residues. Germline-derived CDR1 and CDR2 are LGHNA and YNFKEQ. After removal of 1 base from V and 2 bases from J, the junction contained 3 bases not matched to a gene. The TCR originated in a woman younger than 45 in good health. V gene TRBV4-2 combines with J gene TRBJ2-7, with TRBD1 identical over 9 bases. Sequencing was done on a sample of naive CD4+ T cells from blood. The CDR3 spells CASSQGQGGTYEQYF. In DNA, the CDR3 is TGTGCCAGCAGCCAAGGACAGGGGGGAACCTACGAGCAGTACTTC.